The 3 T cell receptor beta chains below were found in one sample sequenced in a study of graft-versus-host responses after intestinal transplantation. Clones were sequenced by immunoSEQ multiplex PCR, and TCRdb holds only the in-frame ones, with some missing. This sample has more than 65,000 clones, with 92% found just once. These receptors lack a known antigen. The sample consisted of unstimulated CD8+ T cells sorted from spleen or lymph node cells, taken before transplant. These TCRs come from a human donor who was the organ donor for an intestinal transplant.

The chain couples TRBV7-8 to TRBJ2-5, with D maybe TRBD2 (7 bases). Between the trimmed V and J ends, which lost 1 base and 2 bases, there was a span of 11 bases. This CDR3 is built from 15 residues. CDR1 is SGHVS and CDR2 is FQNEAQ in the germline V gene. CDR3 in amino acids: CASSLDRGGQETQYF. DNA for the CDR3: TGTGCCAGCAGCTTAGATAGGGGGGGACAAGAGACCCAGTACTTC. Drawing the rest from reference TRBV7-8 and TRBJ2-5, the complete variable domain is GAGVSQSPRYKVAKRGQDVALRCDPISGHVSLFWYQQALGQGPEFLTYFQNEAQLDKSGLPSDRFFAERPEGSVSTLKIQRTQQEDSAVYLCASSLDRGGQETQYFGPGTRLLVL.

V and J are TRBV18 and TRBJ2-7; TRBD2 is a possible D gene (6 bases). The CDR3 runs 15 residues. Germline CDR1 is KGHSH and CDR2 is LQKENI. The V end lost 4 bases, the J end lost 1 base, and 14 bases lay between the germline ends. In nucleotides, the CDR3 is TGTGCCAGCTCACGCGGGACCGACTCTTCCTACGAGCAGTACTTC. This translates into CASSRGTDSSYEQYF. Full variable domain (missing parts from reference TRBV18 and TRBJ2-7): NAGVMQNPRHLVRRRGQEARLRCSPMKGHSHVYWYRQLPEEGLKFMVYLQKENIIDESGMPKERFSAEFPKEGPSILRIQQVVRGDSAAYFCASSRGTDSSYEQYFGPGTRLTVT.

The chain is built from TRBV10-2 and TRBJ2-7, with D tentatively TRBD1 (6 bases). Deletions cut 8 bases from V and 4 bases from J, with 18 bases between. The CDR3 is 14 amino acids. Germline loops: CDR1 WSHSY, CDR2 SAAADI. DNA for the CDR3: TGCGCCAGCGTGGGGGCCGAGGTTAGATACGAGCAGTACTTC. It encodes CASVGAEVRYEQYF.